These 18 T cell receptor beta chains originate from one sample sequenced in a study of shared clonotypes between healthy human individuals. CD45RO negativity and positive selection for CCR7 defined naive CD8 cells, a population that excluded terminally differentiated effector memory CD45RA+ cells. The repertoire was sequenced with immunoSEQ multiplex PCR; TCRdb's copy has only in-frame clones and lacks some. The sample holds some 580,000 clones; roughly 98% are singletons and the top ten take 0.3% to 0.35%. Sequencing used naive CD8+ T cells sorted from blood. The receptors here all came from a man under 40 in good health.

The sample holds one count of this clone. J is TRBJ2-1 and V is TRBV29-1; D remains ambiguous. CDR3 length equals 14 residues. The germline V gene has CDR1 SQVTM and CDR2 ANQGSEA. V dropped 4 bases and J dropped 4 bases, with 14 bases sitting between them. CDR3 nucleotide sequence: TGCAGCGTTGTTGGGGAAGAGGCATACAATGAGCAGTTCTTC. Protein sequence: CSVVGEEAYNEQFF.

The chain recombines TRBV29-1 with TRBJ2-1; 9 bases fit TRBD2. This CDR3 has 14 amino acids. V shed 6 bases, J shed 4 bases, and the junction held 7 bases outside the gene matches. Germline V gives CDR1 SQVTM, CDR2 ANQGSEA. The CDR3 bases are TGCAGCGTGAGGGGCGGGAGGGGGTACAATGAGCAGTTCTTC. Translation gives CSVRGGRGYNEQFF.

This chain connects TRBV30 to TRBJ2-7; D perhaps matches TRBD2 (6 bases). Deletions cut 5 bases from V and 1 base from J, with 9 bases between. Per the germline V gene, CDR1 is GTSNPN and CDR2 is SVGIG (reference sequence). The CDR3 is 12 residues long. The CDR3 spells CAWSSESYEQYF. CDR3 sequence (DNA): TGTGCCTGGTCTAGCGAGTCCTACGAGCAGTACTTC.

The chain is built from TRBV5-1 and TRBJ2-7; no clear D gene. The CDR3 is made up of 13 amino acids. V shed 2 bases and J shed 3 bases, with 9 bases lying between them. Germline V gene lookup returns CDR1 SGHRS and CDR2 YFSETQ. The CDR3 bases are TGCGCCAGCAGCTTTGAGACCCACTACGAGCAGTACTTC. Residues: CASSFETHYEQYF.

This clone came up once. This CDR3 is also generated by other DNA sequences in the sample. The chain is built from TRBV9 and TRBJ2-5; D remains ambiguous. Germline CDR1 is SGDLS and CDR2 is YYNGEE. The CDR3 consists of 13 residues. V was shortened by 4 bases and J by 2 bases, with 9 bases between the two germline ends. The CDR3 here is CASSPRPQETQYF. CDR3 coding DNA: TGTGCCAGCAGCCCCCGACCTCAAGAGACCCAGTACTTC.

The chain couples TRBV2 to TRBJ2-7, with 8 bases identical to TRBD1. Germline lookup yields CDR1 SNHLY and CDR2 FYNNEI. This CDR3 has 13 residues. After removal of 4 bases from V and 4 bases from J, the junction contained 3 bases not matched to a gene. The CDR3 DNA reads TGTGCCAGCAGTGGTAGGACAGGGTACGAGCAGTACTTC. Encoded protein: CASSGRTGYEQYF. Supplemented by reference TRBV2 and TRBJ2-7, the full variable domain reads EPEVTQTPSHQVTQMGQEVILRCVPISNHLYFYWYRQILGQKVEFLVSFYNNEISEKSEIFDDQFSVERPDGSNFTLKIRSTKLEDSAMYFCASSGRTGYEQYFGPGTRLTVT.

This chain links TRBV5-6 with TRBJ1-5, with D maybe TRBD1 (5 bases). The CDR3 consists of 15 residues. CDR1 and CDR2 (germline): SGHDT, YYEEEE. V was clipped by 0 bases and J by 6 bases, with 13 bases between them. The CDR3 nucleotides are TGTGCCAGCAGCTTGGCCCGCGTTGGGGCTCAGCCCCAGCATTTT. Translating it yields CASSLARVGAQPQHF.

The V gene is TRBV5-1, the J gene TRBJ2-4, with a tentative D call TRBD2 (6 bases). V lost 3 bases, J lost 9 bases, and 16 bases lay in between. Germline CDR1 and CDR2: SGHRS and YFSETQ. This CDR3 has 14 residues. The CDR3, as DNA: TGCGCCAGCAGCTCGCAGGGCAGGGAGGTCATTCAGTACTTC. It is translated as CASSSQGREVIQYF.

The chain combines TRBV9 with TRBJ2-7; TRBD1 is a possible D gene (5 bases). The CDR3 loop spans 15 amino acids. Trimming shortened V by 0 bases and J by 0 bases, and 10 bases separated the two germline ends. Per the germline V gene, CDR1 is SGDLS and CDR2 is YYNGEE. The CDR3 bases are TGTGCCAGCAGCGTAGCTTGGGGCAGCTCCTACGAGCAGTACTTC. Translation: CASSVAWGSSYEQYF.

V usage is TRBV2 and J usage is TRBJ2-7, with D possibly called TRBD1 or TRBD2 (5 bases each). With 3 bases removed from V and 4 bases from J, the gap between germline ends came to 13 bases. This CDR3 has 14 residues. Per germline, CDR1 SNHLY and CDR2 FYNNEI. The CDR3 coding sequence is TGTGCCAGCAGTGAGACGGGACCGGGATACGAGCAGTACTTC. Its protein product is CASSETGPGYEQYF.

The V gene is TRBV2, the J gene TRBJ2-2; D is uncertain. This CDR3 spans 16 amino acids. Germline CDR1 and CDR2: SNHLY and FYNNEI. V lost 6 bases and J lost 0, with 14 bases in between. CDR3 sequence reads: CASSAPQRTNTGELFF. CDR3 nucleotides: TGTGCCAGCAGCGCCCCTCAACGAACGAACACCGGGGAGCTGTTTTTT.

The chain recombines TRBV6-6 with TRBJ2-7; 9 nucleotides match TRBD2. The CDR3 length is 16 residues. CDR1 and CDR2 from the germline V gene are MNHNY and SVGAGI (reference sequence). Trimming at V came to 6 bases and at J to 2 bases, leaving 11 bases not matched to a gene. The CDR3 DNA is TGTGCCAGCAGCCTCGGTAGGGTAGCGGGAGCCTACGAGCAGTACTTC. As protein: CASSLGRVAGAYEQYF.

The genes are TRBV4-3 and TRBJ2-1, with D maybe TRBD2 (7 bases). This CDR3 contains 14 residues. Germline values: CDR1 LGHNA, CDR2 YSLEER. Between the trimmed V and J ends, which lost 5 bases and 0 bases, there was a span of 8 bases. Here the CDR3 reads CASSRGGSYNEQFF. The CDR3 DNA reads TGCGCCAGCAGCAGGGGGGGCTCCTACAATGAGCAGTTCTTC.

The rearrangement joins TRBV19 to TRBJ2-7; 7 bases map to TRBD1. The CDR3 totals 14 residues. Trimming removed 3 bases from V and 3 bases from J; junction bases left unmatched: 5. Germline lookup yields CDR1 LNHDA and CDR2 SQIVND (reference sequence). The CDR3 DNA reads TGTGCCAGTAGTATCGGGACAGTAGTCTACGAGCAGTACTTC. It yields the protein CASSIGTVVYEQYF.

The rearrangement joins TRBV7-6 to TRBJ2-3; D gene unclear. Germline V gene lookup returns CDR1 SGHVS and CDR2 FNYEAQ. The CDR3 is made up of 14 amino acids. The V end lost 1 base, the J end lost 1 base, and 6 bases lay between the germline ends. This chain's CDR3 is CASSLVGGTDTQYF. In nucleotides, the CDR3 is TGTGCCAGCAGCTTAGTTGGAGGCACAGATACGCAGTATTTT.

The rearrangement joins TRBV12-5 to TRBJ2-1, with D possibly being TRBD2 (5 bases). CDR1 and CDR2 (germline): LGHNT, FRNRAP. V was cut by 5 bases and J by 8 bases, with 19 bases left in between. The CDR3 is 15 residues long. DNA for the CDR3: TGTGCTAGTGGTCCGAACTCGGCGGGCGGGCATGAGCAGTTCTTC. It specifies CASGPNSAGGHEQFF.

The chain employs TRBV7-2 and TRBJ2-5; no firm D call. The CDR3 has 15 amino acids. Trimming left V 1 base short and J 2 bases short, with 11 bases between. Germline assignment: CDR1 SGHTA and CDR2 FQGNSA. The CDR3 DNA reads TGTGCCAGCAGCTTAGACATGAGTCGGCAAGAGACCCAGTACTTC. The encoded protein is CASSLDMSRQETQYF.

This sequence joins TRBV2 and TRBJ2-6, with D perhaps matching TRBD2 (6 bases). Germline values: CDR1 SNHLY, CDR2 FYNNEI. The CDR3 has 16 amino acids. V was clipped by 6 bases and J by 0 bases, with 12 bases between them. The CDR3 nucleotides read TGTGCCAGCAGGGAGGGACGGTACTCTGGGGCCAACGTCCTGACTTTC. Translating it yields CASREGRYSGANVLTF.